Shown below are 5 T cell receptor beta chains from a single sample sequenced in a study of cytomegalovirus exposure and HLA in healthy donors. Data came from immunoSEQ multiplex PCR; TCRdb stores just in-frame clones and leaves some out. The table lists some 170,000 clones, approximately 86% of them singletons. Sequencing used PBMCs. All receptors come from a man between 18 and 35 years old in good health and CMV-seropositive.

The chain links TRBV12-5 to TRBJ1-1; perhaps TRBD1 as D (5 bases). Germline CDR1 LGHNT, CDR2 FRNRAP. Trimming shortened V by 2 bases and J by 3 bases, and 16 bases separated the two germline ends. The CDR3 spans 16 residues. CDR3 coding DNA: TGTGCTAGTGGTTTGAGCCAGGGCGAGGTTTACACTGAAGCTTTCTTT. This gives the protein CASGLSQGEVYTEAFF.

The CDR3 nucleotides read TGTGCCAGCAGCTTTACAGGGATAGGTGAAAAACTGTTTTTT. Protein sequence: CASSFTGIGEKLFF. This sequence joins TRBV6-5 and TRBJ1-4, with D perhaps matching TRBD1 (6 bases). Trimming left V 6 bases short and J 7 bases short, with 15 bases between. This CDR3 comprises 14 residues. CDR1 is MNHEY, CDR2 SVGAGI, per germline.

V gene TRBV13 combines with J gene TRBJ2-2, with TRBD1 matching 7 bases. The V segment lost 5 bases and the J segment 1 base; nucleotides outside the gene matches: 4. CDR3 size: 15 residues. CDR1 and CDR2 (germline): PRHDT, FYEKMQ (reference sequence). CDR3: CASSPGTVNTGELFF. The CDR3 DNA reads as TGTGCCAGCAGCCCGGGGACAGTGAACACCGGGGAGCTGTTTTTT.

This clone was seen just once. The chain links TRBV5-8 to TRBJ1-2; 8 bases map to TRBD1. V lost 1 base and J lost 13; bases outside the gene matches: 9. In germline, CDR1 is SGHTS, CDR2 YDEGEE. The CDR3 has 13 residues. The CDR3 DNA sequence: TGTGCCAGCAGCTTGTCCTGGCAGGGGGCTTGCACCTTC. Translating gives CASSLSWQGACTF.

The chain has TRBV28 and TRBJ2-7, with TRBD1 matching 9 bases. V was pared by 6 bases and J by 6 bases, with 12 bases of the junction left unmatched. Germline lookup yields CDR1 MDHEN and CDR2 SYDVKM. The CDR3 is 15 amino acids. CDR3 in DNA: TGTGCCAGCAGGGCCTGGACAGGGGATGGTTCCGAGCAGTACTTC. Translated: CASRAWTGDGSEQYF.